This T cell receptor beta chain was profiled in a study of cytomegalovirus exposure and HLA in healthy donors. General study findings and limits: According to a later analysis, donors in an Asian-associated ancestry cluster reportedly had fewer N-insertions than the roughly 720-donor mean. The authors later linked a missense DCLRE1C variant to TCR beta V- and J-gene trimming.

V lost 5 bases to trimming and J lost 0 bases, with 10 bases between them. The germline V gene has CDR1 MDHEN and CDR2 SYDVKM. This CDR3 has 14 residues. With respect to this clone: The antigen is unknown.

PCR involved 60 Vbeta and 13 Jbeta primers. The assay was immunoSEQ multiplex PCR, and TCRdb's table has in-frame clones only and misses some. The sample yields some 130,000 clones, 78% seen once. The sample consisted of PBMCs. This receptor was taken from a woman in her twenties or thirties in good health and CMV-seropositive. The genes are TRBV28 and TRBJ2-5; D perhaps matches TRBD2 (6 bases). Here the CDR3 reads CASSAGWDQETQYF. The DNA for the CDR3 is TGTGCCAGCAGTGCGGGGTGGGACCAAGAGACCCAGTACTTC.